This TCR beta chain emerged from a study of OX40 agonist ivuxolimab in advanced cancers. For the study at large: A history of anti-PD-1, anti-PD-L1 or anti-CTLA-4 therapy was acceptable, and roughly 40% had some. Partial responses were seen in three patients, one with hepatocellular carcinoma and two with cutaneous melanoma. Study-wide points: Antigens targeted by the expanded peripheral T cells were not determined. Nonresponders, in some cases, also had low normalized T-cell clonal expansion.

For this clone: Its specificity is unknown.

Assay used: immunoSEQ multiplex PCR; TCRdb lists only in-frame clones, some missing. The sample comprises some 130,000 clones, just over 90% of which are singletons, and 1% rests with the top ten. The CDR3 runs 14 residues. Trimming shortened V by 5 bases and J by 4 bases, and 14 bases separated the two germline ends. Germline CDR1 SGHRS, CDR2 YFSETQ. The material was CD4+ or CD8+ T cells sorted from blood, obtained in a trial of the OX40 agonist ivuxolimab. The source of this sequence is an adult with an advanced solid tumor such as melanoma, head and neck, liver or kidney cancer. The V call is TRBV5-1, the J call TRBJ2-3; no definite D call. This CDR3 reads CASRTVSWADTQYF. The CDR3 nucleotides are TGCGCCAGCAGGACCGTTAGCTGGGCAGATACGCAGTATTTT.